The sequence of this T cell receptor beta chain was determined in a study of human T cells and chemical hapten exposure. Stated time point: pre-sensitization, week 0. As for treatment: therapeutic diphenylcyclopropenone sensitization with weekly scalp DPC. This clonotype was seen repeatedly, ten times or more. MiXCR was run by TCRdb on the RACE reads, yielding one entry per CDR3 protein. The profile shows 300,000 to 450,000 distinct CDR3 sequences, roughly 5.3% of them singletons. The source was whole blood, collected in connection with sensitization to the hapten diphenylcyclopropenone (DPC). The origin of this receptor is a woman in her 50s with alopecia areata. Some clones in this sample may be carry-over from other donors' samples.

CDR3 coding DNA: TGCAGCGTTGAAGGGACAGGGGGTGAAAAACTGTTTTTT. Protein: CSVEGTGGEKLFF. The V call is TRBV29-1, the J call TRBJ1-4; 10 nucleotides line up with TRBD1. V shed 1 base, J shed 7 bases, and the junction held 0 bases outside the gene matches. CDR1 and CDR2 (germline): SQVTM, ANQGSEA. The CDR3 has 13 amino acids.